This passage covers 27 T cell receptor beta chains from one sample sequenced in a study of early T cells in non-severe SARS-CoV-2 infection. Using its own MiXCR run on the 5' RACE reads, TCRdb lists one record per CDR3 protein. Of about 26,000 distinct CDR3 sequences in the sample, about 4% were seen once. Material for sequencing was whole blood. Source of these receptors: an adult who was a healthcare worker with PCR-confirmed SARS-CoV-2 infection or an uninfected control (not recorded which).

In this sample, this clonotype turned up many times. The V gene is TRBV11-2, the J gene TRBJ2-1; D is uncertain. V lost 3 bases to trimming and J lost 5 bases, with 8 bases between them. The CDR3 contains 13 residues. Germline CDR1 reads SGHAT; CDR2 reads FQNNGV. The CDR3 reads CASSFWGNNEQFF. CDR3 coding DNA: TGTGCCAGCAGCTTCTGGGGAAACAATGAGCAGTTCTTC. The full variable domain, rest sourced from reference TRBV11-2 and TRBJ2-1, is EAGVAQSPRYKIIEKRQSVAFWCNPISGHATLYWYQQILGQGPKLLIQFQNNGVVDDSQLPKDRFSAERLKGVDSTLKIQPAKLEDSAVYLCASSFWGNNEQFFGPGTRLTVL.

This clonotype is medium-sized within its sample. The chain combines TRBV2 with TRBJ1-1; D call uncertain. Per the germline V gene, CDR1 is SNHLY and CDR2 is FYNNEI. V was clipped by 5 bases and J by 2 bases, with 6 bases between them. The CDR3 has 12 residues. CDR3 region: CASSKQNTEAFF. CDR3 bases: TGTGCCAGCAGTAAACAAAACACTGAAGCTTTCTTT.

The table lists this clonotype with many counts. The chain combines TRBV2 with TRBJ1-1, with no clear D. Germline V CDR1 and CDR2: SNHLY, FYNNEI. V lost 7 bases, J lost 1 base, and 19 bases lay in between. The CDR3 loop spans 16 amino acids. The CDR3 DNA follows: TGTGCCAGCAACCGATCGCCTGACACCTGGAACACTGAAGCTTTCTTT. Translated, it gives CASNRSPDTWNTEAFF.

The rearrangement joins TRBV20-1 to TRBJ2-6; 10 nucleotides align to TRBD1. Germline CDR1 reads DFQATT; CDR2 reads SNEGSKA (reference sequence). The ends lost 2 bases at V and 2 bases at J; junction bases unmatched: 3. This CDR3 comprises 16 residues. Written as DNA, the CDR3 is TGCAGTGCTAGAAGACAGGGGGCGGCTGGGGCCAACGTCCTGACTTTC. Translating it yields CSARRQGAAGANVLTF.

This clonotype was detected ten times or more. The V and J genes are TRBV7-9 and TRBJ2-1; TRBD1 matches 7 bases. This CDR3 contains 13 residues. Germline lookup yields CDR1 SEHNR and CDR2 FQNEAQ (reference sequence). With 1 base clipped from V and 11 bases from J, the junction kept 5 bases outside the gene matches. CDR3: CASSLEGATQQFF. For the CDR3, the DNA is TGTGCCAGCAGCTTAGAGGGGGCAACCCAGCAGTTCTTC.

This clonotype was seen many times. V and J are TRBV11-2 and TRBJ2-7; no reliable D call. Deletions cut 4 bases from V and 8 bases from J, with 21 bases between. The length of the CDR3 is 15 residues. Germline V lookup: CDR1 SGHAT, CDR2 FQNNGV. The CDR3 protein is CASSSPRTGLGKQYF. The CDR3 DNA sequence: TGTGCCAGCAGCTCCCCTCGGACCGGGCTAGGCAAGCAGTACTTC.

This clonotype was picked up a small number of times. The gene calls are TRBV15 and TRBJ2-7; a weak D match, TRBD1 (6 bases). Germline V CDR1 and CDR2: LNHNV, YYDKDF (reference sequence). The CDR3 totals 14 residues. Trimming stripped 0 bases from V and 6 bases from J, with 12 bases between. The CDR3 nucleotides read TGTGCCACCAGCAGAGATCGACAGGTGCTCGAGCAGTACTTC. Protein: CATSRDRQVLEQYF.

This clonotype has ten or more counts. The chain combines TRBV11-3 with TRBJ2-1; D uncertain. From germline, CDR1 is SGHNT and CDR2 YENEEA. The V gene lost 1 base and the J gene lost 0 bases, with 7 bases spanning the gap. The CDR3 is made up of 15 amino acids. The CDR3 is CASSLGSISYNEQFF. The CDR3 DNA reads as TGTGCCAGCAGCTTAGGAAGTATCTCCTACAATGAGCAGTTCTTC.

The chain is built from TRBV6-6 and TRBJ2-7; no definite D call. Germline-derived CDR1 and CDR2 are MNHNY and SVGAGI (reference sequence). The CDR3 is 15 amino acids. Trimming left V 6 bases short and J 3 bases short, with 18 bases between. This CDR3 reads CASSRNSGGFYEQYF. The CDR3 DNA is TGTGCCAGCAGCCGGAATTCAGGTGGATTCTACGAGCAGTACTTC.

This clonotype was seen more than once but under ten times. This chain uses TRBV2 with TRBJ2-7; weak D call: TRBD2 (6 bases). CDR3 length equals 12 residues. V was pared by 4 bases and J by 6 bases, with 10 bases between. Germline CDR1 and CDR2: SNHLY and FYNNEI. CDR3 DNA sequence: TGTGCCAGCAGTGTAGGGCGGGGCGAGCAGTACTTC. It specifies CASSVGRGEQYF.

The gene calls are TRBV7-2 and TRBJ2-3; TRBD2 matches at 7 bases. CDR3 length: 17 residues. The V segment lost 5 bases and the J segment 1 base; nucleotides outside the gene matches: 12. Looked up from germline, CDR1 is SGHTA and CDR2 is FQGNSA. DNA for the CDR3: TGTGCCAGCAGCGACAAGGGGAAGCGGGGAGGCACAGATACGCAGTATTTT. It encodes CASSDKGKRGGTDTQYF.

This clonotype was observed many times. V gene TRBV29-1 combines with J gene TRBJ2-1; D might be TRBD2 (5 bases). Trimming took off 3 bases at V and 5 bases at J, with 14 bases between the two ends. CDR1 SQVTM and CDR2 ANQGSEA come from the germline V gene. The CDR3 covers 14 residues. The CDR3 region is CSVDKGLADNEQFF. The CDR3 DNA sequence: TGCAGCGTTGACAAGGGCCTAGCCGACAATGAGCAGTTCTTC.

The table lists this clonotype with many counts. The CDR3 sequence is CSVEEKRGNTDTQYF. CDR3 nucleotide sequence: TGCAGCGTTGAAGAGAAGCGGGGTAACACAGATACGCAGTATTTT. The J gene is TRBJ2-3, the V gene TRBV29-1, with 7 bases aligning to TRBD2. The germline V gene has CDR1 SQVTM and CDR2 ANQGSEA. V lost 0 bases and J lost 2; bases outside the gene matches: 5. CDR3 length: 15 amino acids.

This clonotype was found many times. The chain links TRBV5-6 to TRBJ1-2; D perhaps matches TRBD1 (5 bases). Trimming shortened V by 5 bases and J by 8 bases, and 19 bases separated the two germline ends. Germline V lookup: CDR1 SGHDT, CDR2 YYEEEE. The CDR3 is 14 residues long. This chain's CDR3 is CASSYETVLWGYTF. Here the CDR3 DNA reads TGTGCCAGCAGTTACGAGACAGTCCTATGGGGCTACACCTTC. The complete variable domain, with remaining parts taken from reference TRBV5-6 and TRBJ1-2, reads DAGVTQSPTHLIKTRGQQVTLRCSPKSGHDTVSWYQQALGQGPQFIFQYYEEEERQRGNFPDRFSGHQFPNYSSELNVNALLLGDSALYLCASSYETVLWGYTFGSGTRLTVV.

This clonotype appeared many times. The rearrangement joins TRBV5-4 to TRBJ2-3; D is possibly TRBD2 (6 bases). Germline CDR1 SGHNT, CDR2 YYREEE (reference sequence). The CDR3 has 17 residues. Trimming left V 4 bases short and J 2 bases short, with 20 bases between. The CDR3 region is CASSPRLGGAHTDTQYF. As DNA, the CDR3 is TGTGCCAGCAGCCCCCGACTAGGCGGGGCCCACACAGATACGCAGTATTTT.

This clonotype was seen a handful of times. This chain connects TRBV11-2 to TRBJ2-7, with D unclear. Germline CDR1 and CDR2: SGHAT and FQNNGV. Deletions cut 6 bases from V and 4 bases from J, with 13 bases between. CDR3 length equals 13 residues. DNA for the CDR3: TGTGCCAGCAGTTATGGGTCATATTACGAGCAGTACTTC. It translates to CASSYGSYYEQYF.

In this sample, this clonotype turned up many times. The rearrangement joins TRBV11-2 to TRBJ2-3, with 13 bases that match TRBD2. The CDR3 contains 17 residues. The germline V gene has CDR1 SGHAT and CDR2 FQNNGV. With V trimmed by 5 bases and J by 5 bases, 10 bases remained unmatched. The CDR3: CASSRTSGRREVDTQYF. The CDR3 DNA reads TGTGCCAGCAGCCGGACTAGCGGGAGAAGGGAGGTAGATACGCAGTATTTT.

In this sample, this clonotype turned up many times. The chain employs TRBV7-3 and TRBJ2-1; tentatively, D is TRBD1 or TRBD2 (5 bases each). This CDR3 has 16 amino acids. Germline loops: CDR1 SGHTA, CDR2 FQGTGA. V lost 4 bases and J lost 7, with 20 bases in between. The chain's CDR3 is CASSSHGGQNMNEQFF. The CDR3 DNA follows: TGTGCCAGCAGCTCCCATGGGGGTCAAAATATGAATGAGCAGTTCTTC.

CDR3 in DNA: TGTGCCAGCAGCTTACCCGTAAATGAGCAGTTCTTC. It codes for CASSLPVNEQFF. The V gene is TRBV7-8, the J gene TRBJ2-1; no firm D call. The germline V gene encodes CDR1 SGHVS and CDR2 FQNEAQ. Trimming left V 2 bases short and J 7 bases short, with 6 bases between. The CDR3 covers 12 residues.

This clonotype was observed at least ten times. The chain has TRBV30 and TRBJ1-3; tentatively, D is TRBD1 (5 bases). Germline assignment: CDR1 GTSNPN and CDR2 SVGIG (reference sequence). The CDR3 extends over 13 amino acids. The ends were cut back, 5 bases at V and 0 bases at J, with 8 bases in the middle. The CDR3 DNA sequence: TGTGCCTGGGACAGCCTCTCTGGAAACACCATATATTTT. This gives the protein CAWDSLSGNTIYF.

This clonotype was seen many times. The chain's CDR3 is CSVASVWPPGNTEAFF. The DNA for the CDR3 is TGCAGCGTTGCCTCGGTATGGCCCCCAGGGAACACTGAAGCTTTCTTT. The chain couples TRBV29-1 to TRBJ1-1; no firm D call. V shed 4 bases and J shed 1 base, with 19 bases lying between them. The CDR3 is 16 residues long. Germline-derived CDR1 and CDR2 are SQVTM and ANQGSEA.

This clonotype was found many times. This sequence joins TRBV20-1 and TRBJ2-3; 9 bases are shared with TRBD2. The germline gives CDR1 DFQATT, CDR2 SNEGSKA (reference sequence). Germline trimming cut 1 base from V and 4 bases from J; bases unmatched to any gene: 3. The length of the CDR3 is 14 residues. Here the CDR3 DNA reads TGCAGTGCTAGAGGAAGCGGGGGGCCAGATACGCAGTATTTT. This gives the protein CSARGSGGPDTQYF.

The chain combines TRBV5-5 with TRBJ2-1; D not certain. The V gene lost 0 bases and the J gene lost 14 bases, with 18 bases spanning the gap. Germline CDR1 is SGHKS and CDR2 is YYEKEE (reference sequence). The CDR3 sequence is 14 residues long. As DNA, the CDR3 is TGTGCCAGCAGCTTGGATTTTTTGGTTTTAGGGAAGTTCTTC. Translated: CASSLDFLVLGKFF. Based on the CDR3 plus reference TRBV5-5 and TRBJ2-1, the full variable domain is DAGVTQSPTHLIKTRGQQVTLRCSPISGHKSVSWYQQVLGQGPQFIFQYYEKEERGRGNFPDRFSARQFPNYSSELNVNALLLGDSALYLCASSLDFLVLGKFFGPGTRLTVL.

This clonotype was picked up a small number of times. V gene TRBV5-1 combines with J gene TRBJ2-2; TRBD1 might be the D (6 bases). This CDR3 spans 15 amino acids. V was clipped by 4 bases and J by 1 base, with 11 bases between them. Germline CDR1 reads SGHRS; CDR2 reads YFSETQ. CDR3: CASSIQGLNTGELFF. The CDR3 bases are TGCGCCAGCAGCATACAGGGATTGAACACCGGGGAGCTGTTTTTT.

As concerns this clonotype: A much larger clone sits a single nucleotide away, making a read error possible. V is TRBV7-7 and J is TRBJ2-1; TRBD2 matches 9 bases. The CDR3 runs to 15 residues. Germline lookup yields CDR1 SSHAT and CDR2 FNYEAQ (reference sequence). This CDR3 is CATSLEREAWDEQFF. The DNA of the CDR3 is TGTGCTACCAGCTTAGAGCGGGAGGCCTGGGATGAGCAGTTCTTC.

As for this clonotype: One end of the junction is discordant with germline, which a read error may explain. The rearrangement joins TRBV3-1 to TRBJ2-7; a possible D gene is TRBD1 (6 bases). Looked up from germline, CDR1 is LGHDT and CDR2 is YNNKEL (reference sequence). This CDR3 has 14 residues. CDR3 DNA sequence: TGTGCCAGCAGCCAGGGGGCAGGGATTGGGGAGCTGTACTTC. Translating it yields CASSQGAGIGELYF.

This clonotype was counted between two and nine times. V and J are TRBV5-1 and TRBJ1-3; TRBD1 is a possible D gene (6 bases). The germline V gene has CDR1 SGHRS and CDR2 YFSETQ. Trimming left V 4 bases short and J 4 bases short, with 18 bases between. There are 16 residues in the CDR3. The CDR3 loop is CASSPTPTGSGNTIYF. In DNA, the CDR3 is TGCGCCAGCAGCCCCACTCCGACAGGCTCGGGAAACACCATATATTTT.